This record looks at one T cell receptor beta chain sequence and its context. The specificity of this receptor is unknown. Nothing much larger sits one base from this clone, and base qualities are not available. Exclusion was applied to patients with uncontrolled infections, other autoimmune diseases, pregnancy or lactation. Clinical symptoms, serum thyroxine and TRAb, thyroid ultrasound, and orbital computed tomography formed the basis for the diagnoses. Trizol reagent was used to extract total RNA, and RNA quality was then checked on an Agilent 2100 Bioanalyzer. Amplification of TCR beta CDR3 regions was carried out from RNA transcripts. The first round of RT-PCR for the TCR CDR3 was performed with the HTBI primer set and the Qiagen OneStep RT-PCR kit. Libraries were constructed in a second round of multiplex PCR, after which size selection and purification were carried out. Paired-end sequencing of the libraries was performed with 100 bp reads on an Illumina HiSeq2000. Per the source publication's procedure: SOAPnuke was used to process the raw data, with reads discarded if the reads contained adapters or uncalled bases, had a mean Phred below 15, or lacked an exact constant-primer or identifier match. COPE v1.2.5 was used to merge the high-quality paired reads, and each unique nucleotide sequence was defined as a clonotype. Clonotypes were aligned to IMGT TRBV, TRBD and TRBJ reference segments using MiTCR v1.1. Only V-J combinations with frequency above 0.0001, covering 99% to 99.2% of repertoires, were analysed. The TCS score was defined as the ratio of F50 (clonal expansion) to E x V (chaos), calculated using BLOSUM62-based TCRdist between CDR3 peptides within each V-J. Welch's t-statistics and random forest reduced 500 to 550 V-J features to about 12, which were used in a naive Bayes classifier (R e1071). The Morisita-Horn index was used to measure how similar the thyroid and blood repertoires were. Starting from the raw public reads, TCRdb applied fastp trimming at Q25, assembled clones with MiXCR and retained in-frame beta chains. Duplicate CDR3 protein sequences are folded into a single record with the most common DNA and genes. In this record, the V and J calls reflect TCRdb's handling and not the investigators' own analysis. Counted in this sample were roughly 500,000 distinct CDR3 sequences; about 46% of them appeared once. About 40% of the sample belongs to the ten largest clones.

The data are from a study of T cells in Graves' hyperthyroidism and ophthalmopathy (dated by TCRdb to the late 2010s). Regarding the complete study: To identify TCR V-J signatures that set the groups apart, the researchers used a discovery cohort of 90 to 100 patients, made up of 43 with Graves' ophthalmopathy and around 58 with stable Graves' hyperthyroidism. An independent validation cohort of around 19 hyperthyroidism patients and 17 patients who later progressed to ophthalmopathy tested prospective prediction of ophthalmopathy. The 100 or so discovery patients were divided at random into training and test sets in a 7:3 ratio. In addition, the study compared T-cell repertoires in thyroid tissue and in blood from five to seven Graves' hyperthyroidism patients. After sampling, hyperthyroidism patients received methimazole starting at 30 mg daily, and ophthalmopathy patients received high-dose intravenous methylprednisolone. According to the paper, TCR Vbeta CDR3 sequencing was carried out on 135 peripheral blood samples, which came from 40 to 45 ophthalmopathy, 70 to 80 hyperthyroidism and roughly 17 progressor patients.

The investigation overall reported the following: During validation, the model predicted progression to ophthalmopathy a median of roughly 7.1 months ahead of onset, with roughly 65% sensitivity and almost 75% specificity. Sample size was not statistically predetermined, and investigators were not blinded to group allocation. Most expanded thyroid clonotypes (frequency above 0.001) were also detected in blood, a finding suggesting that blood repertoires may reflect thyroid immune responses. Ophthalmopathy was separated from stable hyperthyroidism by a 13 V-J signature model, with around 90% sensitivity and approximately 81% specificity obtained in cross-validation and 80%/75% obtained in testing.

The sequenced sample was peripheral blood or thyroid tissue (not recorded which). The TCR comes from an adult woman with Graves' disease, either hyperthyroidism or ophthalmopathy (not recorded which).

The nucleotide sequence reads as follows: TGTGCCAGCAGACGACAGGGGGACCCACTTGGAGCTTTCTTT. Its amino acids are CASRRQGDPLGAFF. The V and J genes are TRBV7-2 and TRBJ1-1, with 9 junctional bases fitting TRBD1. Germline trimming: 6 bases from V, 10 bases from J; junction bases outside gene matches: 12. There are 14 amino acids in the CDR3, from cysteine to phenylalanine inclusive. Solely the CDR3 DNA is kept, with 42 bases framed from the first base. The germline V gene gives CDR1 as SGHTA and CDR2 as FQGNSA.